Given below is one TCR beta chain in context. This specimen belongs to a study of blood T cell repertoires in COVID-19. Study in general: The study drew acute and convalescent COVID-19 samples from the United States, Italy and Spain. PBMCs, B-cell-depleted T cells, or T cells were the source of the cDNA or gDNA that made up the material.

In the original processing: Nucleated cell counts were estimated from reference gene primer amplification. This table comes from immunoSEQ multiplex PCR, and its TCRdb copy is limited to in-frame clones, with some not included. The DNA was the basis for D and trimming; V, J and clone size are from that table. Among approximately 250,000 clones listed, just over 85% were seen once. Input material: peripheral blood. The sequence was collected from a man aged 30 to 45 who had recovered from COVID-19.

The CDR3 loop reads CASSEGGGSTNEQFF. As DNA, the CDR3 is TGTGCCAGCAGTGAGGGGGGGGGCTCTACAAATGAGCAGTTCTTC. J is TRBJ2-1 and V is TRBV2; TRBD2 is a possible D gene (7 bases). The length of the CDR3 is 15 residues. Per the germline V gene, CDR1 is SNHLY and CDR2 is FYNNEI. Trimming removed 3 bases from V and 7 bases from J, with 16 bases in between. Filled out from reference TRBV2 and TRBJ2-1, the complete variable domain reads EPEVTQTPSHQVTQMGQEVILRCVPISNHLYFYWYRQILGQKVEFLVSFYNNEISEKSEIFDDQFSVERPDGSNFTLKIRSTKLEDSAMYFCASSEGGGSTNEQFFGPGTRLTVL.